One sample yielded the 22 T cell receptor beta chains listed below, sequenced in a study of patients and donors after allogeneic stem cell transplantation. TCRdb reanalysed the RT-PCR reads using MiXCR and keeps one entry per CDR3 protein. The repertoire holds around 150,000 distinct CDR3 sequences, with roughly 35% as singletons. The sequencing sample was made of blood, either unsorted or a sorted T cell fraction (not recorded which). Every receptor here comes from a human donor who was either an allogeneic HSCT recipient or a stem cell or donor lymphocyte infusion donor (not recorded which). It is not recorded whose cells these are; they may come from a transplant donor.

The chain uses TRBV7-9 and TRBJ1-1; D unresolved. The CDR3 runs 15 residues. The V gene's germline CDR1 is SEHNR and CDR2 FQNEAQ (reference sequence). The V end was cut by 5 bases, the J end by 3 bases, with 16 bases between. The CDR3: CASSLPRNPYTEAFF. The CDR3, as DNA: TGTGCCAGCAGCCTCCCCAGAAACCCCTACACTGAAGCTTTCTTT.

The chain combines TRBV5-6 with TRBJ2-1, with D tentatively TRBD1 (6 bases). Trimming removed 4 bases from V and 4 bases from J, with 18 bases in between. The germline V gene has CDR1 SGHDT and CDR2 YYEEEE. The CDR3 is 16 residues long. CDR3 loop: CASSQIRQDVYNEQFF. The CDR3 DNA reads as TGTGCCAGCAGCCAAATCAGACAGGACGTTTACAATGAGCAGTTCTTC.

V and J are TRBV4-2 and TRBJ2-1; a weak D match, TRBD2 (5 bases). CDR3 size: 14 residues. Trimming took 0 bases from V and 9 from J, leaving 12 bases between them. Germline V gene lookup returns CDR1 LGHNA and CDR2 YNFKEQ. The CDR3 sequence is CASSQDSGNTEQFF. The CDR3 DNA sequence: TGTGCCAGCAGCCAAGATTCCGGGAACACTGAGCAGTTCTTC.

This clonotype showed up just a few times. V usage is TRBV13 and J usage is TRBJ2-1, with D perhaps TRBD1 or TRBD2 (5 bases each). From germline, CDR1 is PRHDT and CDR2 FYEKMQ (reference sequence). V lost 0 bases, J lost 8 bases, and 8 bases lay in between. The length of the CDR3 is 13 residues. This CDR3 reads CASSLGRDHEQFF. CDR3 bases: TGTGCCAGCAGCTTAGGGAGGGACCATGAGCAGTTCTTC.

This sequence joins TRBV6-6 and TRBJ2-7; D unresolved. Trimming removed 6 bases at V and 0 bases at J, with 6 bases between. The CDR3 runs 12 residues. Looked up from germline, CDR1 is MNHNY and CDR2 is SVGAGI (reference sequence). In nucleotides, the CDR3 is TGTGCCAGCAGCCGCAGCTCCTACGAGCAGTACGTC. This codes for CASSRSSYEQYV.

This clonotype was observed a handful of times. The CDR3 reads CASSPSGQGAGGNTIYF. In nucleotides, the CDR3 is TGTGCCAGCAGTCCCTCCGGACAGGGGGCAGGAGGAAACACCATATATTTT. The V and J genes are TRBV28 and TRBJ1-3; TRBD1 matches 11 bases. The CDR3 totals 17 residues. Germline assignment: CDR1 MDHEN and CDR2 SYDVKM. Germline trimming cut 5 bases from V and 4 bases from J; bases unmatched to any gene: 10.

This clonotype was observed at least ten times. The chain is built from TRBV20-1 and TRBJ1-2, with 7 bases that match TRBD1. The junction had 11 bases not matched to a gene; V was cut back by 5 bases and J by 5 bases. Germline values: CDR1 DFQATT, CDR2 SNEGSKA (reference sequence). The CDR3 contains 14 residues. The CDR3 region has the DNA TGCAGTGCTCTCCCGGGACAGAAAAATTATGGCTACACCTTC. Translation: CSALPGQKNYGYTF.

This chain links TRBV2 with TRBJ1-4; D may be TRBD1 (5 bases). Germline assignment: CDR1 SNHLY and CDR2 FYNNEI. The CDR3 contains 15 residues. Trimming took 7 bases from V and 5 from J, leaving 17 bases between them. This CDR3 reads CASTLSGTENEKLFF. DNA for the CDR3: TGTGCCAGCACCCTTTCCGGGACGGAGAATGAAAAACTGTTTTTT.

J is TRBJ2-7 and V is TRBV29-1; TRBD1 is a possible D gene (6 bases). Trimming left V 4 bases short and J 1 base short, with 17 bases between. This CDR3 has 15 residues. Germline V gene sequence: CDR1 SQVTM, CDR2 ANQGSEA. The CDR3 DNA follows: TGCAGCGTTGTCGGGGCCAGGGGCGAGTCCTACGAGCAGTACGTC. As protein: CSVVGARGESYEQYV.

This clonotype has just a few counts. This rearrangement joins TRBV12-3 or TRBV12-4 to TRBJ1-1; perhaps TRBD1 as D (6 bases). V was clipped by 1 base and J by 4 bases, with 7 bases between them. There are 13 residues in the CDR3. In DNA, the CDR3 is TGTGCCAGCAGTTTAGGGGGGGCCACTGAAGCTTTCTTT. Residues: CASSLGGATEAFF.

This chain links TRBV20-1 with TRBJ1-1, with D uncertain. CDR3 length equals 12 residues. V lost 6 bases, J lost 3 bases, and 11 bases lay in between. Germline V lookup: CDR1 DFQATT, CDR2 SNEGSKA (reference sequence). CDR3 protein: CSANRFYTEAFF. The DNA for the CDR3 is TGCAGTGCCAACCGGTTCTACACTGAAGCTTTCTTT.

The chain combines TRBV6-5 with TRBJ2-1; 8 bases agree with TRBD1. Germline V lookup: CDR1 MNHEY, CDR2 SVGAGI. CDR3 length: 15 residues. Trimming took 5 bases from V and 3 from J; bases not matched to a gene: 6. For the CDR3, the DNA is TGTGCCAGCAGTCCCGAGGACAGGGTCTACAATGAGCAGTTCTTC. It is translated as CASSPEDRVYNEQFF.

The rearrangement joins TRBV5-1 to TRBJ2-5, with D tentatively TRBD2 (5 bases). The CDR3 is made up of 14 amino acids. V was cut by 0 bases and J by 5 bases, with 11 bases left in between. CDR1 is SGHRS and CDR2 is YFSETQ in the germline V gene. CDR3 coding DNA: TGCGCCAGCAGCTTGGATGTGGGAGTGGAGACCCAGTACTTC. It specifies CASSLDVGVETQYF.

V is TRBV27 and J is TRBJ1-5; no clear D gene. The germline CDR1 and CDR2 sequences are MNHEY and SMNVEV (reference sequence). The CDR3 is 15 amino acids. Trimming took off 10 bases at V and 1 base at J, with 17 bases between the two ends. The CDR3 region has the DNA TGTGCCACCTCCGTAGGGTGGAGAAGCAATCAGCCCCAGCATTTT. It codes for CATSVGWRSNQPQHF.

This clonotype was found a few times. The chain employs TRBV6-6 and TRBJ1-2; TRBD1 agrees at 7 bases. Germline-derived CDR1 and CDR2 are MNHNY and SVGAGI (reference sequence). V shed 4 bases and J 5 bases; nucleotides not matched to a gene: 13. CDR3 length: 16 residues. The CDR3 spells CASSSKNRDSAYGYTF. The CDR3, as DNA: TGTGCCAGCAGTTCCAAAAACCGGGACAGCGCTTATGGCTACACCTTC.

This clonotype was counted a few times. This chain uses TRBV25-1 with TRBJ2-3, with D possibly called TRBD1 or TRBD2 (5 bases each). Germline assignment: CDR1 MGHDK and CDR2 SYGVNS. The ends were cut back, 6 bases at V and 3 bases at J, with 13 bases in the middle. The CDR3 spans 14 residues. CDR3 sequence: CASRLGAKTDTQYF. As DNA, the CDR3 is TGTGCCAGCAGACTCGGGGCTAAGACAGATACGCAGTATTTT.

The chain couples TRBV12-3 or TRBV12-4 to TRBJ2-3; D uncertain. The CDR3 sequence is 13 residues long. CDR3 sequence: CGSSPDATDTQYF. CDR3 nucleotides: TGTGGAAGCAGTCCCGACGCGACAGATACGCAGTATTTT.

There are a few counts of this clonotype. The chain is built from TRBV4-3 and TRBJ1-2; D unresolved. Germline-derived CDR1 and CDR2 are LGHNA and YSLEER. The V end was cut by 0 bases, the J end by 3 bases, with 5 bases between. The CDR3 contains 13 residues. The CDR3 sequence is CASSQDGYYGYTF. In nucleotides, the CDR3 is TGCGCCAGCAGCCAAGACGGGTACTATGGCTACACCTTC.

This clonotype has more than one count but fewer than ten. This chain links TRBV12-3 or TRBV12-4 with TRBJ1-5; a possible D gene is TRBD1 (5 bases). The germline V and J ends were trimmed by 3 bases and 0 bases, with 9 bases remaining between them. The length of the CDR3 is 15 residues. The CDR3 bases are TGTGCCAGCAGTTTTTGGGGCCGTAGCAATCAGCCCCAGCATTTT. Protein: CASSFWGRSNQPQHF.

The chain employs TRBV6-6 and TRBJ1-1; D remains unclear. Per the germline V gene, CDR1 is MNHNY and CDR2 is SVGAGI (reference sequence). The CDR3 extends over 12 amino acids. The germline V and J ends were trimmed by 0 bases and 8 bases, with 7 bases remaining between them. Written as DNA, the CDR3 is TGTGCCAGCAGTTACTCGGGCAGCGAAGCTTTCTTT. Protein: CASSYSGSEAFF.

This chain's CDR3 is CASSLGLSTGELFF. CDR3 nucleotide sequence: TGTGCCAGCAGTCTAGGACTATCCACCGGGGAGCTGTTTTTT. V gene TRBV12-3 or TRBV12-4 combines with J gene TRBJ2-2; possible D gene TRBD2, 6 bases. Trimming removed 5 bases at V and 4 bases at J, with 11 bases between. The CDR3 is made up of 14 amino acids.

Only a few counts were recorded for this clonotype. The chain couples TRBV12-3 or TRBV12-4 to TRBJ1-2, with 9 bases matching TRBD1. This CDR3 is built from 15 residues. J was trimmed by 3 bases and V by 5 bases; bases with no gene match: 7. CDR3 sequence reads: CASSQWTGEYYGYTF. The CDR3, as DNA: TGTGCCAGCAGTCAGTGGACAGGGGAATACTATGGCTACACCTTC.